The 30 T cell receptor beta chains below were found in one sample sequenced in a study of cytomegalovirus exposure and HLA in healthy donors. With 60 Vbeta and 13 Jbeta primers, the PCR was carried out. Using immunoSEQ multiplex PCR, the repertoire was profiled, and TCRdb retains in-frame clones only, with some absent. This specimen shows under 200,000 clones; the ten leading clones hold about 0.79%. The sample was PBMCs. The receptor source for this set is a young woman in good health and CMV-seropositive.

This chain joins TRBV11-2 and TRBJ1-4; the match to TRBD1 covers 7 bases. CDR3 length: 13 residues. V was clipped by 6 bases and J by 8 bases; unmatched bases: 6. Germline lookup yields CDR1 SGHAT and CDR2 FQNNGV. CDR3 loop: CASSLGRGEKLFF. CDR3 DNA: TGTGCCAGCAGTCTGGGCAGGGGGGAAAAACTGTTTTTT.

V and J are TRBV5-1 and TRBJ2-2, with D unclear. Germline V lookup: CDR1 SGHRS, CDR2 YFSETQ. Trimming shortened V by 4 bases and J by 2 bases, and 15 bases separated the two germline ends. The CDR3 contains 16 residues. This CDR3 is CASSRRGNINTGELFF. CDR3 nucleotide sequence: TGCGCCAGCAGCCGACGCGGTAATATAAACACCGGGGAGCTGTTTTTT.

The V and J genes are TRBV5-1 and TRBJ2-4; 7 nucleotides match TRBD1. The junction had 8 bases not matched to a gene; V was cut back by 4 bases and J by 4 bases. Germline V gene data show CDR1 as SGHRS and CDR2 as YFSETQ. This CDR3 is built from 15 residues. CDR3: CASSQTGTVKNIQYF. CDR3 in DNA: TGCGCCAGCAGCCAAACCGGGACAGTTAAAAACATTCAGTACTTC.

V and J are TRBV21-1 and TRBJ2-4; TRBD1, the D gene given by the table, was not confirmed from the DNA. TRBV21-1 is listed as a pseudogene. This CDR3 is 18 amino acids long. This chain's CDR3 is CASSKAHPDRLAKNIQYF. CDR3 DNA: TGTGCCAGCAGCAAAGCGCATCCGGACAGATTAGCCAAAAACATTCAGTACTTC.

The chain is built from TRBV6-4 and TRBJ2-1; tentative D call: TRBD2 (5 bases). Germline lookup yields CDR1 MRHNA and CDR2 SNTAGT. The CDR3 runs to 15 residues. Trimming took 5 bases from V and 5 from J, leaving 16 bases between them. The CDR3 here is CASSWAEGLDNEQFF. In nucleotides, the CDR3 is TGTGCCAGCAGTTGGGCCGAGGGCTTAGACAATGAGCAGTTCTTC.

The chain joins TRBV12-5 to TRBJ1-3; 9 nucleotides match TRBD1. The V and J ends lost 1 base and 0 bases, in that order; junction bases with no gene match: 7. This CDR3 is built from 18 residues. Germline V gives CDR1 LGHNT, CDR2 FRNRAP. DNA for the CDR3: TGTGCTAGTGGTTTGGCCCCAGGGGACAGGGCCTCTGGAAACACCATATATTTT. Protein product: CASGLAPGDRASGNTIYF.

This chain connects TRBV7-3 to TRBJ2-1, with TRBD2 identical over 12 bases. V lost 6 bases and J lost 4; bases outside the gene matches: 4. Germline V gene lookup returns CDR1 SGHTA and CDR2 FQGTGA. CDR3 length equals 15 residues. This CDR3 reads CASSSSGGVYNEQFF. CDR3 sequence (DNA): TGTGCCAGCAGTTCTAGCGGGGGGGTGTACAATGAGCAGTTCTTC.

V gene TRBV13 combines with J gene TRBJ2-1, with a possible D match to TRBD2 (5 bases). Between the trimmed V and J ends, which lost 3 bases and 10 bases, there was a span of 7 bases. The CDR3 totals 11 residues. The germline V gene has CDR1 PRHDT and CDR2 FYEKMQ (reference sequence). Here the CDR3 DNA reads TGTGCCAGCAGCTTCGTAGCGGAGCAGTTCTTC. It specifies CASSFVAEQFF.

The gene calls are TRBV2 and TRBJ2-3; 12 nucleotides match TRBD2. This CDR3 is built from 15 residues. V lost 6 bases and J lost 5; bases outside the gene matches: 6. Looked up from germline, CDR1 is SNHLY and CDR2 is FYNNEI. This CDR3 is CASRFLAGGQDTQYF. In DNA form, the CDR3 reads TGTGCCAGCAGATTTCTAGCGGGAGGGCAAGATACGCAGTATTTT.

Note on this clone: At one end, the junction sequence differs from germline, possibly due to a read error. The chain combines TRBV7-7 with TRBJ2-5; TRBD2 aligns across 12 bases. The length of the CDR3 is 17 residues. Germline loops: CDR1 SSHAT, CDR2 FNYEAQ (reference sequence). This CDR3 reads CASSPSGGALGSETQYF. The CDR3 nucleotides are TGTGCTAGCAGCCCTAGCGGGGGGGCCTTGGGATCAGAGACCCAGTACTTC.

This rearrangement joins TRBV6-5 to TRBJ1-3; D is perhaps TRBD1 (5 bases). V was pared by 0 bases and J by 0 bases, with 6 bases between. The CDR3 runs 15 residues. Germline CDR1 MNHEY, CDR2 SVGAGI. This CDR3 reads CASSYSRGSGNTIYF. The DNA for the CDR3 is TGTGCCAGCAGTTACTCTAGGGGCTCTGGAAACACCATATATTTT.

This chain connects TRBV2 to TRBJ1-4, with TRBD1 identical over 9 bases. Looked up from germline, CDR1 is SNHLY and CDR2 is FYNNEI. Trimming cost V 6 bases and J 4 bases; bases outside gene matches: 3. CDR3 size: 14 residues. The CDR3 region has the DNA TGTGCCAGCAGCGTGGGACAGGGTAATGAAAAACTGTTTTTT. It translates to CASSVGQGNEKLFF.

The chain has TRBV27 and TRBJ1-1, with unresolved D. Deletions cut 5 bases from V and 3 bases from J, with 25 bases between. CDR1 MNHEY and CDR2 SMNVEV come from the germline V gene (reference sequence). CDR3 length equals 18 residues. This CDR3 reads CASSVPPGWVWRDTEAFF. The DNA of the CDR3 is TGTGCCAGCAGTGTTCCCCCAGGATGGGTGTGGAGGGACACTGAAGCTTTCTTT.

The rearrangement joins TRBV7-2 to TRBJ2-1, with TRBD2 identical over 10 bases. This CDR3 region has 16 residues. After removal of 3 bases from V and 3 bases from J, the junction contained 5 bases not matched to a gene. Germline CDR1 reads SGHTA; CDR2 reads FQGNSA. The CDR3 DNA is TGTGCCAGCAGCTTTGTAGCGGGAGGACTCTACAATGAGCAGTTCTTC. This codes for CASSFVAGGLYNEQFF.

The V gene is TRBV5-1, the J gene TRBJ1-4; 10 nucleotides line up with TRBD1. This CDR3 has 19 amino acids. V lost 1 base and J lost 0; bases outside the gene matches: 9. In germline, CDR1 is SGHRS, CDR2 YFSETQ. The CDR3 DNA reads TGCGCCAGCAGCTTGTCCGCCGGACAGGGGGTTGCAACTAATGAAAAACTGTTTTTT. This translates into CASSLSAGQGVATNEKLFF.

The chain recombines TRBV4-3 with TRBJ2-1, with D perhaps matching TRBD2 (5 bases). The CDR3 has 15 residues. Germline V gene data show CDR1 as LGHNA and CDR2 as YSLEER. The ends were cut back, 1 base at V and 3 bases at J, with 10 bases in the middle. DNA for the CDR3: TGCGCCAGCAGCCAAGGGACTGGAGACTACAATGAGCAGTTCTTC. This sequence encodes CASSQGTGDYNEQFF.

The genes are TRBV6-5 and TRBJ1-1; 9 bases fit TRBD1. The CDR3 consists of 14 residues. Germline assignment: CDR1 MNHEY and CDR2 SVGAGI. V lost 4 bases and J lost 5; bases outside the gene matches: 5. CDR3 region: CASSSDRGETEAFF. The CDR3 DNA reads as TGTGCCAGCAGTTCGGACAGGGGAGAAACTGAAGCTTTCTTT.

CDR3 in amino acids: CASSLESGRANTGELFF. CDR3 nucleotide sequence: TGTGCCAGCAGCTTGGAGTCCGGCAGGGCGAACACCGGGGAGCTGTTTTTT. V gene TRBV5-4 combines with J gene TRBJ2-2; the D gene is possibly TRBD1 (5 bases). This CDR3 comprises 17 residues. Germline V gene lookup returns CDR1 SGHNT and CDR2 YYREEE (reference sequence). Trimming cost V 0 bases and J 0 bases, with 12 bases left between them.

This sequence joins TRBV5-5 and TRBJ1-2, with unresolved D. With 1 base removed from V and 0 bases from J, the gap between germline ends came to 7 bases. Germline V CDR1 and CDR2: SGHKS, YYEKEE (reference sequence). The CDR3 extends over 14 amino acids. The CDR3 protein is CASSLSYPNYGYTF. The CDR3 nucleotides read TGTGCCAGCAGCTTGAGCTACCCTAACTATGGCTACACCTTC.

The chain combines TRBV10-1 with TRBJ2-3; 7 bases align to TRBD2. Germline values: CDR1 WNHNN, CDR2 SYGVQD (reference sequence). After removal of 9 bases from V and 3 bases from J, the junction contained 15 bases not matched to a gene. The CDR3 sequence is 16 residues long. CDR3 nucleotides: TGCGCCAGACAACTCCTTCGCGGGAGTTTGACAGATACGCAGTATTTT. It translates to CARQLLRGSLTDTQYF.

The chain is built from TRBV11-2 and TRBJ1-1; weak D call: TRBD1 (6 bases). This CDR3 has 11 amino acids. V lost 5 bases and J lost 7, with 8 bases in between. The germline V gene has CDR1 SGHAT and CDR2 FQNNGV. In nucleotides, the CDR3 is TGTGCCAGCAGCCCGGACAGTGAAGCTTTCTTT. Encoded protein: CASSPDSEAFF.

The gene calls are TRBV5-1 and TRBJ2-2; D call uncertain. The CDR3 has 15 residues. Germline CDR1 reads SGHRS; CDR2 reads YFSETQ. V was shortened by 1 base and J by 1 base, with 8 bases between the two germline ends. CDR3 in amino acids: CASSLLVRNTGELFF. As DNA, the CDR3 is TGCGCCAGCAGCTTGCTCGTCCGGAACACCGGGGAGCTGTTTTTT.

The J gene is TRBJ2-3, the V gene TRBV4-2; 9 bases map to TRBD2. CDR3 size: 16 residues. Unmatched junction bases numbered 3, after V lost 1 base and J lost 1 base. CDR1 LGHNA and CDR2 YNFKEQ come from the germline V gene. For the CDR3, the DNA is TGTGCCAGCAGCCAAGGTCCTAGCGGGGGCACAGATACGCAGTATTTT. Protein: CASSQGPSGGTDTQYF.

This chain links TRBV5-6 with TRBJ1-5, with no clear D. Between the trimmed V and J ends, which lost 0 bases and 6 bases, there was a span of 16 bases. This CDR3 is 16 amino acids long. CDR1 SGHDT and CDR2 YYEEEE come from the germline V gene. In DNA form, the CDR3 reads TGTGCCAGCAGCTTGGCCGGGCAGGAGGAGAGTCAGCCCCAGCATTTT. The encoded protein is CASSLAGQEESQPQHF.

J is TRBJ1-1 and V is TRBV7-6; D unclear. Germline CDR1 SGHVS, CDR2 FNYEAQ. The CDR3 is 14 amino acids. The germline V and J ends were trimmed by 1 base and 1 base, with 7 bases remaining between them. CDR3 bases: TGTGCCAGCAGCTTAGACCGGGGGAACACTGAAGCTTTCTTT. This gives the protein CASSLDRGNTEAFF.

J is TRBJ1-2 and V is TRBV11-2, with a tentative D call TRBD1 (5 bases). V lost 5 bases, J lost 1 base, and 17 bases lay in between. Looked up from germline, CDR1 is SGHAT and CDR2 is FQNNGV. The CDR3 contains 16 residues. For the CDR3, the DNA is TGTGCCAGCAGCCCCCCGGGGGACGGATTTAACTATGGCTACACCTTC. Translated: CASSPPGDGFNYGYTF.

This chain uses TRBV28 with TRBJ1-2; no clear D. The germline V gene has CDR1 MDHEN and CDR2 SYDVKM. Trimming cost V 1 base and J 7 bases, with 7 bases left between them. There are 12 residues in the CDR3. The CDR3 nucleotides read TGTGCCAGCAGTTTATTGGGCTCTGGCTACACCTTC. This codes for CASSLLGSGYTF.

J is TRBJ1-4 and V is TRBV6-6, with 7 nucleotides matching TRBD1. The CDR3 covers 15 residues. V lost 6 bases to trimming and J lost 3 bases; unmatched junction nucleotides: 7. Germline CDR1 reads MNHNY; CDR2 reads SVGAGI (reference sequence). The CDR3 region is CASRDRVPANEKLFF. The CDR3 DNA reads TGTGCCAGCAGAGACAGGGTTCCGGCTAATGAAAAACTGTTTTTT.

The chain combines TRBV4-3 with TRBJ1-6; D is perhaps TRBD1 (5 bases). V gave up 0 bases and J gave up 9 bases, with 9 bases separating them. The CDR3 loop spans 14 amino acids. Germline loops: CDR1 LGHNA, CDR2 YSLEER. The CDR3 loop is CASSQDVTGSPLHF. The CDR3 coding sequence is TGCGCCAGCAGCCAAGACGTAACAGGTTCACCCCTCCACTTT.

V is TRBV30 and J is TRBJ1-2; TRBD1 aligns across 7 bases. The CDR3 is 14 residues long. The trim removed 4 bases at V and 8 bases at J, leaving 13 bases unmatched. Germline V lookup: CDR1 GTSNPN, CDR2 SVGIG (reference sequence). The CDR3, as DNA: TGTGCCTGGACCCAATCGGGACAGCCTCGGGGCTACACCTTC. Its translation: CAWTQSGQPRGYTF. Full variable domain (rest looked up from reference TRBV30 and TRBJ1-2): SQTIHQWPATLVQPVGSPLSLECTVEGTSNPNLYWYRQAAGRGLQLLFYSVGIGQISSEVPQNLSASRPQDRQFILSSKKLLLSDSGFYLCAWTQSGQPRGYTFGSGTRLTVV.